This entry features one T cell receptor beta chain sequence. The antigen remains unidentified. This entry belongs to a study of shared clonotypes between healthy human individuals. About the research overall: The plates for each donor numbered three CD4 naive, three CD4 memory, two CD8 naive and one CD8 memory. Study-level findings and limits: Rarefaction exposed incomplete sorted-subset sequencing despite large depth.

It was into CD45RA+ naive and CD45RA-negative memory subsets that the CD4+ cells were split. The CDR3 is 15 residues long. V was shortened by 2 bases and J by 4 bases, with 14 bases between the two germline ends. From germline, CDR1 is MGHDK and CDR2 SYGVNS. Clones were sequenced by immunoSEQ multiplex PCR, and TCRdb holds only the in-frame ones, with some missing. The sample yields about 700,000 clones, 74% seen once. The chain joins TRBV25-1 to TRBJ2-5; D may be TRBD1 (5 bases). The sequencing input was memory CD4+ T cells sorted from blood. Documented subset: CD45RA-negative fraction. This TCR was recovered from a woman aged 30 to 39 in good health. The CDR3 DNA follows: TGTGCCAGCAGTGAAGGGTCAGGGATCCCAGAGACCCAGTACTTC. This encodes CASSEGSGIPETQYF. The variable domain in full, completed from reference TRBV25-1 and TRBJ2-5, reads EADIYQTPRYLVIGTGKKITLECSQTMGHDKMYWYQQDPGMELHLIHYSYGVNSTEKGDLSSESTVSRIRTEHFPLTLESARPSHTSQYLCASSEGSGIPETQYFGPGTRLLVL.